Below, one TCR beta chain is given with its context. cDNA came from about 0.51 to 1 ug RNA primed by random hexamers. TCRdb passed the immunoSEQ multiplex PCR reads through MiXCR, listing each CDR3 protein once. Here the sample spans about 250,000 distinct CDR3 sequences, just under 95% being singletons. The entry originates in a study of CD8 T cells in Susac syndrome. The J segment lost 2 bases and the V segment lost 4 bases, leaving 4 bases of the junction unmatched. The germline gives CDR1 SNHLY, CDR2 FYNNEI. The CDR3 totals 15 residues. The gene calls are TRBV2 and TRBJ2-2; 7 bases are shared with TRBD1. Sample: CD4+ T cells from PBMCs. The sequence was collected from a human donor with multiple sclerosis. The CDR3 DNA is TGTGCCAGCAGTGGGGACAGTATTAACACCGGGGAGCTGTTTTTT. Translating gives CASSGDSINTGELFF. The full variable domain, in which reference TRBV2 and TRBJ2-2 provide the parts outside the CDR3, is EPEVTQTPSHQVTQMGQEVILRCVPISNHLYFYWYRQILGQKVEFLVSFYNNEISEKSEIFDDQFSVERPDGSNFTLKIRSTKLEDSAMYFCASSGDSINTGELFFGEGSRLTVL.